The 10 T cell receptor beta chains below were found in one sample sequenced in a study of control samples from healthy donors and cancer patients. Produced via immunoSEQ multiplex PCR; TCRdb's table is partial and in-frame only. Among 95,000 to 150,000 clones listed, more than 80% were seen once. Sequenced: blood. The receptor source for this set is a man in his forties or fifties in good health.

The chain carries TRBV5-5 and TRBJ2-1; 9 positions match TRBD1. Germline assignment: CDR1 SGHKS and CDR2 YYEKEE (reference sequence). J lost 7 bases, V lost 1 base, and 6 bases had no gene match. This CDR3 is built from 15 residues. This CDR3 reads CASSLLSGQGNEQFF. The DNA for the CDR3 is TGTGCCAGCAGCTTGTTGTCGGGACAGGGTAATGAGCAGTTCTTC.

This clone was counted between two and nine times. The J gene is TRBJ2-1, the V gene TRBV5-1; D is unclear. CDR3 length equals 17 residues. Trimming cost V 2 bases and J 5 bases, with 20 bases left between them. Germline-derived CDR1 and CDR2 are SGHRS and YFSETQ. The CDR3: CASSLGLGSLNDNEQFF. DNA of the CDR3: TGCGCCAGCAGCTTAGGCCTGGGGTCCCTAAACGACAATGAGCAGTTCTTC.

The chain is built from TRBV9 and TRBJ2-3; perhaps TRBD1 as D (6 bases). Germline V CDR1 and CDR2: SGDLS, YYNGEE. The V and J ends lost 3 bases and 4 bases respectively, with 12 bases between them. The CDR3 has 14 amino acids. DNA of the CDR3: TGTGCCAGCAGCGCCCACAGGGTTGCAGATACGCAGTATTTT. Protein: CASSAHRVADTQYF.

This clone has only a few counts. CDR3 in amino acids: CASSVAGTGDTEAFF. CDR3 bases: TGTGCCAGCAGCGTAGCTGGGACAGGGGACACTGAAGCTTTCTTT. This chain joins TRBV9 and TRBJ1-1; 10 bases map to TRBD1. The CDR3 sequence is 15 residues long. Germline values: CDR1 SGDLS, CDR2 YYNGEE. Trimming cost V 0 bases and J 3 bases; bases outside gene matches: 2.

The V and J genes are TRBV6-5 and TRBJ1-1; D uncertain. V lost 7 bases, J lost 7 bases, and 13 bases lay in between. Per germline, CDR1 MNHEY and CDR2 SVGAGI. The CDR3 totals 12 residues. Written as DNA, the CDR3 is TGTGCCAGCATGACGACCACTAATGAAGCTTTCTTT. Protein: CASMTTTNEAFF.

The chain has TRBV5-1 and TRBJ2-2; D is perhaps TRBD1 or TRBD2 (6 bases each). The CDR3 is 15 residues long. From germline, CDR1 is SGHRS and CDR2 YFSETQ. V lost 2 bases, J lost 4 bases, and 12 bases lay in between. CDR3 loop: CASSFGGPGTGELFF. For the CDR3, the DNA is TGCGCCAGCAGCTTTGGGGGGCCGGGCACCGGGGAGCTGTTTTTT. The whole variable domain, filled in from reference TRBV5-1 and TRBJ2-2, reads KAGVTQTPRYLIKTRGQQVTLSCSPISGHRSVSWYQQTPGQGLQFLFEYFSETQRNKGNFPGRFSGRQFSNSRSEMNVSTLELGDSALYLCASSFGGPGTGELFFGEGSRLTVL.

This clone was recorded only once. The rearrangement links TRBV12-5 to TRBJ1-2; 8 nucleotides align to TRBD1. J lost 4 bases, V lost 4 bases, and 14 bases had no gene match. This CDR3 spans 17 amino acids. Germline loops: CDR1 LGHNT, CDR2 FRNRAP. Here the CDR3 reads CASGSSWAGGSGYGYTF. The CDR3 nucleotides are TGTGCTAGTGGTTCTTCTTGGGCAGGGGGCTCGGGCTATGGCTACACCTTC.

The chain couples TRBV27 to TRBJ1-1; no clear D gene. The ends were cut back, 1 base at V and 2 bases at J, with 11 bases in the middle. This CDR3 is built from 15 residues. Germline values: CDR1 MNHEY, CDR2 SMNVEV (reference sequence). The CDR3 here is CASSLYPSLNTEAFF. The CDR3, as DNA: TGTGCCAGCAGTTTATATCCGAGCTTAAACACTGAAGCTTTCTTT.

CDR3 loop: CATSRDLEGPGELFF. CDR3 sequence (DNA): TGTGCCACCAGCAGAGATTTAGAGGGGCCCGGGGAGCTGTTTTTT. The chain couples TRBV15 to TRBJ2-2; D assignment may be TRBD1 or TRBD2 (5 bases each). The CDR3 has 15 amino acids. The V end was cut by 0 bases, the J end by 6 bases, with 11 bases between. CDR1 and CDR2 from the germline V gene are LNHNV and YYDKDF (reference sequence). Based on the CDR3 plus reference TRBV15 and TRBJ2-2, the full variable domain is DAMVIQNPRYQVTQFGKPVTLSCSQTLNHNVMYWYQQKSSQAPKLLFHYYDKDFNNEADTPDNFQSRRPNTSFCFLDIRSPGLGDTAMYLCATSRDLEGPGELFFGEGSRLTVL.

The rearrangement uses TRBV15 and TRBJ2-2; TRBD2 matches 7 bases. Per germline, CDR1 LNHNV and CDR2 YYDKDF (reference sequence). Trimming removed 4 bases from V and 2 bases from J; junction bases left unmatched: 4. This CDR3 is built from 15 residues. This CDR3 is CATSTGTINTGELFF. The CDR3 DNA sequence: TGTGCCACCAGCACCGGGACTATAAACACCGGGGAGCTGTTTTTT.